The 15 T cell receptor beta chains below were found in one sample sequenced in a study of blood T cell repertoires in COVID-19 (TCRdb year 2020). Library construction relied on the immunoSEQ multiplex PCR assay. In its TCRdb copy, this immuneACCESS table keeps in-frame sequences only and misses some clones. Where compared with another copy, unresolved V genes explain less than half of these, and the others have no known cause. The sample has approximately 140,000 clones on record, roughly 84% of them singletons. More than 4.5% of the sample lies in the top ten. Sequences were obtained from PBMCs or T cells enriched from blood (not recorded which). The receptors come from a woman aged 50 to 60 who had been exposed to COVID-19.

The CDR3 bases are TGTGCCAGCAGCTATGGGGCGGGGCAGAGAGCCTATAATTCACCCCTCCACTTT. The encoded protein is CASSYGAGQRAYNSPLHF. The chain combines TRBV7-9 with TRBJ1-6; D is possibly TRBD1 (5 bases). The V end was cut by 4 bases, the J end by 2 bases, with 18 bases between. Per germline, CDR1 SEHNR and CDR2 FQNEAQ (reference sequence). The CDR3 totals 18 residues.

In this sample, this clone turned up a few times. The chain employs TRBV19 and TRBJ2-7; TRBD2 aligns across 7 bases. The CDR3 is made up of 14 amino acids. Per germline, CDR1 LNHDA and CDR2 SQIVND (reference sequence). Losses at the gene ends were 5 bases for V and 0 bases for J; bases not matched to a gene: 4. This CDR3 is CASSWGGSSYEQYF. The CDR3 region has the DNA TGTGCCAGTAGTTGGGGGGGAAGCTCCTACGAGCAGTACTTC.

The rearrangement links TRBV5-6 to TRBJ2-3; 8 bases align to TRBD1. There are 13 residues in the CDR3. The trim removed 3 bases at V and 5 bases at J, leaving 2 bases unmatched. Looked up from germline, CDR1 is SGHDT and CDR2 is YYEEEE. CDR3 loop: CASSSDRGDTQYF. The CDR3 region has the DNA TGTGCCAGCAGCTCAGACAGGGGAGATACGCAGTATTTT.

The J gene is TRBJ1-1, the V gene TRBV14; D is possibly TRBD1 (6 bases). Germline V gene lookup returns CDR1 SGHDN and CDR2 FVKESK. CDR3 length: 14 residues. Trimming left V 5 bases short and J 1 base short, with 11 bases between. CDR3 nucleotides: TGTGCCAGCAGCAGAATACAGGGGAACACTGAAGCTTTCTTT. It translates to CASSRIQGNTEAFF.

This rearrangement joins TRBV3-1 (or the pseudogene TRBV3-2) to TRBJ2-2; 8 bases map to TRBD2. This CDR3 has 17 residues. From germline, CDR1 is LGHDT and CDR2 YNNKEL (reference sequence). V gave up 4 bases and J gave up 6 bases; unmatched junction bases: 13. The CDR3 DNA is TGTGCCAGCAGCCTATTCTCCCCCGCGACTAGCGCCGGGGAGCTGTTTTTT. It specifies CASSLFSPATSAGELFF.

The chain uses TRBV7-9 and TRBJ2-7; weak D call: TRBD1 (6 bases). In germline, CDR1 is SEHNR, CDR2 FQNEAQ (reference sequence). The CDR3 is made up of 16 amino acids. V gave up 5 bases and J gave up 6 bases, with 23 bases separating them. The CDR3 loop is CASSPHAGRGFGEQYF. The CDR3 nucleotides are TGTGCCAGCAGCCCCCACGCAGGCAGGGGTTTTGGCGAGCAGTACTTC.

V gene TRBV10-3 combines with J gene TRBJ1-1, with D perhaps TRBD1 (6 bases). The germline V and J ends were trimmed by 4 bases and 1 base, with 10 bases remaining between them. This CDR3 comprises 14 residues. Germline assignment: CDR1 ENHRY and CDR2 SYGVKD. The CDR3 DNA is TGTGCCATCAGTGCCGGGACATCGAACACTGAAGCTTTCTTT. Protein: CAISAGTSNTEAFF.

The chain has TRBV10-1 and TRBJ1-1, with 8 bases aligning to TRBD1. This CDR3 is 13 amino acids long. Germline values: CDR1 WNHNN, CDR2 SYGVQD (reference sequence). After removal of 7 bases from V and 6 bases from J, the junction contained 7 bases not matched to a gene. DNA for the CDR3: TGCGCCAGCACAGGGGGCGAGGTCGCTGAAGCTTTCTTT. As protein: CASTGGEVAEAFF.

This chain uses TRBV2 with TRBJ1-5; TRBD1 agrees at 9 bases. The CDR3 has 15 residues. V lost 2 bases and J lost 5; bases outside the gene matches: 4. Per the germline V gene, CDR1 is SNHLY and CDR2 is FYNNEI. The CDR3 region has the DNA TGTGCCAGCAGTGAAATACAGGGGGCCTATCAGCCCCAGCATTTT. Protein: CASSEIQGAYQPQHF.

V usage is TRBV5-1 and J usage is TRBJ2-7; D not resolved. In germline, CDR1 is SGHRS, CDR2 YFSETQ. The CDR3 has 13 residues. With 4 bases removed from V and 2 bases from J, the gap between germline ends came to 10 bases. Here the CDR3 DNA reads TGCGCCAGCAGCCCCTCTGTTCCCTACGAGCAGTACTTC. Translated, it gives CASSPSVPYEQYF.

CDR3 bases: TGTGCCAGCAGCTTGATGGGGACAGGGGTCAACGAGCAGTACTTC. It codes for CASSLMGTGVNEQYF. This rearrangement joins TRBV13 to TRBJ2-7, with 10 bases that match TRBD1. V trimming: 3 bases; J trimming: 5 bases; junction bases outside the gene matches: 7. The CDR3 length is 15 residues. Germline V gene lookup returns CDR1 PRHDT and CDR2 FYEKMQ (reference sequence).

The J gene is TRBJ2-1, the V gene TRBV10-2, with 11 bases aligning to TRBD1. CDR1 is WSHSY and CDR2 is SAAADI in the germline V gene. The CDR3 extends over 13 amino acids. The junction had 5 bases not matched to a gene; V was cut back by 10 bases and J by 6 bases. In nucleotides, the CDR3 is TGCGCCACCCGGGACAGGGGGACCAATGAGCAGTTCTTC. Protein sequence: CATRDRGTNEQFF.

The rearrangement links TRBV5-4 to TRBJ1-2; no reliable D call. CDR1 SGHNT and CDR2 YYREEE come from the germline V gene (reference sequence). The CDR3 has 14 residues. V was shortened by 0 bases and J by 2 bases, with 8 bases between the two germline ends. The CDR3 DNA follows: TGTGCCAGCAGCTTGGAGACTCACAACTATGGCTACACCTTC. This gives the protein CASSLETHNYGYTF. Full variable domain (missing parts from reference TRBV5-4 and TRBJ1-2): ETGVTQSPTHLIKTRGQQVTLRCSSQSGHNTVSWYQQALGQGPQFIFQYYREEENGRGNFPPRFSGLQFPNYSSELNVNALELDDSALYLCASSLETHNYGYTFGSGTRLTVV.

The V call is TRBV7-3, the J call TRBJ2-3; D not resolved. Germline V lookup: CDR1 SGHTA, CDR2 FQGTGA. V was cut by 2 bases and J by 6 bases, with 15 bases left in between. This CDR3 is built from 15 residues. The CDR3 loop reads CASSLGSRIRDTQYF. In DNA form, the CDR3 reads TGTGCCAGCAGCTTAGGGTCCAGGATACGTGATACGCAGTATTTT.

V gene TRBV6-5 combines with J gene TRBJ2-4, with 12 bases that match TRBD1. Germline-derived CDR1 and CDR2 are MNHEY and SVGAGI. There are 15 residues in the CDR3. J was trimmed by 8 bases and V by 6 bases; bases with no gene match: 8. This CDR3 is CASSRPGQGADIQYF. CDR3 DNA: TGTGCCAGCAGCCGCCCGGGACAGGGGGCTGACATTCAGTACTTC.